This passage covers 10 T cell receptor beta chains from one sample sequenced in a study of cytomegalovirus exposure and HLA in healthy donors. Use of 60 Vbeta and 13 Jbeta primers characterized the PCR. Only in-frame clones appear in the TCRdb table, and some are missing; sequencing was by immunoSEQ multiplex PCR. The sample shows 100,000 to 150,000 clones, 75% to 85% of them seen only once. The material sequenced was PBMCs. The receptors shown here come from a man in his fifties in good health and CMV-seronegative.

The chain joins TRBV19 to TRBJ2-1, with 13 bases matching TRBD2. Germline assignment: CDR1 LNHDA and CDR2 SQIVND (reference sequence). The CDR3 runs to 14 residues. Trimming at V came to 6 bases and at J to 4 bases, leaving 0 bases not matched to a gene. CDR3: CASRGLAGYNEQFF. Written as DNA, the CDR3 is TGTGCCAGTAGGGGACTAGCGGGGTACAATGAGCAGTTCTTC.

The CDR3 nucleotides read TGCGCCAGCAGCCAAATTGGAGGGAGCAATTTTAATGAAAAACTGTTTTTT. This translates into CASSQIGGSNFNEKLFF. V and J are TRBV4-1 and TRBJ1-4; no firm D call. The CDR3 has 17 residues. Trimming cost V 2 bases and J 4 bases, with 17 bases left between them. CDR1 MGHRA and CDR2 YSYEKL come from the germline V gene.

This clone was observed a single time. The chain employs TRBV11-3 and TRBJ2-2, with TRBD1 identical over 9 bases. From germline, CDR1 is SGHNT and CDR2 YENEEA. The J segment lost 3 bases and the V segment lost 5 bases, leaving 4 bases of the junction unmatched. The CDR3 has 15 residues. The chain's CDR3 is CASSPGQGDTGELFF. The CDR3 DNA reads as TGTGCCAGCAGCCCGGGACAGGGCGACACCGGGGAGCTGTTTTTT.

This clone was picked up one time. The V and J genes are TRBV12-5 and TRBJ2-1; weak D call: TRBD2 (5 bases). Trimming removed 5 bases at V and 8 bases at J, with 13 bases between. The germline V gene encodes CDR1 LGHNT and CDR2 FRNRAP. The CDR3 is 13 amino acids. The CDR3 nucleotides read TGTGCTAGTGGTCCCGACGGCGGGTATGAGCAGTTCTTC. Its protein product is CASGPDGGYEQFF.

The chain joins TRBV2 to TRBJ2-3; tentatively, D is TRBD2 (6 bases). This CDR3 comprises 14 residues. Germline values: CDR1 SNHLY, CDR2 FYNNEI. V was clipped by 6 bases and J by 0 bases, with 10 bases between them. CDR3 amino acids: CASRIGGSTDTQYF. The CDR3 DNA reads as TGTGCCAGCAGGATTGGGGGGAGCACAGATACGCAGTATTTT.

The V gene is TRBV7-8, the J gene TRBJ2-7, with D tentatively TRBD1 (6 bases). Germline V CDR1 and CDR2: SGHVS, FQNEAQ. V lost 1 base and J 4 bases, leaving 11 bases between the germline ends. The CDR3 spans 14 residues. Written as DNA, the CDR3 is TGTGCCAGCAGCTTAGGAGGGACACAATACGAGCAGTACTTC. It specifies CASSLGGTQYEQYF.

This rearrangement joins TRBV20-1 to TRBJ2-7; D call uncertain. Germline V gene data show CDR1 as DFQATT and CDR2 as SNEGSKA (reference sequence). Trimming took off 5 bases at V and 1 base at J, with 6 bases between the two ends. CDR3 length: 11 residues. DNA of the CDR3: TGCAGTGCTCTAAATTCCTACGAGCAGTACTTC. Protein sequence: CSALNSYEQYF.

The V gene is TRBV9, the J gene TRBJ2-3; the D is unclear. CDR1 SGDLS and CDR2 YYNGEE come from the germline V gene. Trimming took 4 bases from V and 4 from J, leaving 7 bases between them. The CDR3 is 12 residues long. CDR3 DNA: TGTGCCAGCAGCCTCTATCCAGATACGCAGTATTTT. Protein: CASSLYPDTQYF.

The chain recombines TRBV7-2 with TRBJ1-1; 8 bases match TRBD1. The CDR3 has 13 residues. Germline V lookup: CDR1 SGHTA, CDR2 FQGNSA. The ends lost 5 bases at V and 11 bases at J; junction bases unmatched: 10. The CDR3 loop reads CASSPNQGAQAFF. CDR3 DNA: TGTGCCAGCAGCCCGAACCAGGGGGCCCAGGCTTTCTTT.

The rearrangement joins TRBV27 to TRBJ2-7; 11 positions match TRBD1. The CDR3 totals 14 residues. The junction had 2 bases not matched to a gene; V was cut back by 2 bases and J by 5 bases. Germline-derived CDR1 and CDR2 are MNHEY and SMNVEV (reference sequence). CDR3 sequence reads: CASSLGTGGNEQYF. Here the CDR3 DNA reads TGTGCCAGCAGTTTAGGGACAGGGGGAAACGAGCAGTACTTC.